The 9 T cell receptor beta chains in this list originate from one sample, sequenced in a study of T cells in localized non-small cell lung cancer. Data came from immunoSEQ multiplex PCR; TCRdb stores just in-frame clones and leaves some out. The table has 45,000 to 60,000 clones, roughly 80% seen once. Sequencing used PBMCs, obtained before any cancer treatment. All receptors derive from a woman between 35 and 75 years old with stage II lung adenocarcinoma.

This chain uses TRBV9 with TRBJ1-2; the match to TRBD1 covers 8 bases. CDR3 length: 15 amino acids. The junction had 3 bases not matched to a gene; V was cut back by 0 bases and J by 2 bases. Germline V gene data show CDR1 as SGDLS and CDR2 as YYNGEE. The CDR3 here is CASSVATGGNYGYTF. In DNA form, the CDR3 reads TGTGCCAGCAGCGTAGCCACAGGGGGAAACTATGGCTACACCTTC.

Here the CDR3 reads CATRTLSPSGYTF. The DNA for the CDR3 is TGTGCCACCCGCACCCTGAGTCCAAGTGGCTACACCTTC. The chain links TRBV5-4 to TRBJ1-2; unclear D gene. In germline, CDR1 is SGHNT, CDR2 YYREEE (reference sequence). Between the trimmed V and J ends, which lost 9 bases and 7 bases, there was a span of 19 bases. The CDR3 is 13 residues long.

The chain employs TRBV11-2 and TRBJ2-1, with D perhaps matching TRBD2 (5 bases). The V end was cut by 0 bases, the J end by 3 bases, with 12 bases between. The CDR3 has 16 residues. Germline V CDR1 and CDR2: SGHAT, FQNNGV. The CDR3 DNA is TGTGCCAGCAGCTTAGATCCCGGGGTGGTCTACAATGAGCAGTTCTTC. Encoded protein: CASSLDPGVVYNEQFF.

The chain combines TRBV11-2 with TRBJ1-1; a possible D gene is TRBD1 (5 bases). CDR1 is SGHAT and CDR2 is FQNNGV in the germline V gene. V lost 5 bases to trimming and J lost 1 base, with 11 bases between them. This CDR3 is 14 amino acids long. DNA of the CDR3: TGTGCCAGCAGCCCGGATGGGGGGAACACTGAAGCTTTCTTT. Protein sequence: CASSPDGGNTEAFF.

The CDR3 region has the DNA TGTGCCAGCGGTTGGACCGGGGCCAACGTCCTGACTTTC. Encoded protein: CASGWTGANVLTF. J is TRBJ2-6 and V is TRBV7-3; D unresolved. The CDR3 has 13 amino acids. Per germline, CDR1 SGHTA and CDR2 FQGTGA. V lost 8 bases and J lost 4, with 9 bases in between.

V and J are TRBV18 and TRBJ1-2, with D possibly TRBD1 on 5 matching bases. Germline-derived CDR1 and CDR2 are KGHSH and LQKENI. This CDR3 spans 14 amino acids. Deletions cut 2 bases from V and 2 bases from J, with 9 bases between. CDR3 amino acids: CASSPETGNYGYTF. CDR3 nucleotide sequence: TGTGCCAGCTCACCAGAAACAGGCAACTATGGCTACACCTTC.

The J gene is TRBJ1-5, the V gene TRBV28; D is ambiguous. This CDR3 has 12 amino acids. V dropped 6 bases and J dropped 6 bases, with 9 bases sitting between them. The germline V gene has CDR1 MDHEN and CDR2 SYDVKM. The CDR3 protein is CASRPAIQPQHF. CDR3 DNA sequence: TGTGCCAGCAGACCCGCCATTCAGCCCCAGCATTTT.

This clone was observed a handful of times. The chain couples TRBV29-1 to TRBJ1-2; possibly TRBD1 for D (5 bases). Germline CDR1 reads SQVTM; CDR2 reads ANQGSEA. The CDR3 is made up of 12 amino acids. V dropped 5 bases and J dropped 7 bases, with 14 bases sitting between them. The CDR3 DNA reads as TGCAGCGTTCGGTTGGGGCAGGGTGGCTACACCTTC. It codes for CSVRLGQGGYTF.

The V call is TRBV12-2, the J call TRBJ2-5; the tabulated D call, TRBD2, remains unverified against the DNA. TRBV12-2 is shown as a pseudogene. This CDR3 is built from 19 residues. The CDR3 sequence: CASRLAPPGLAGYQETQYF. The CDR3, as DNA: TGTGCAAGTCGCTTAGCTCCACCGGGACTAGCGGGTTATCAAGAGACCCAGTACTTC.